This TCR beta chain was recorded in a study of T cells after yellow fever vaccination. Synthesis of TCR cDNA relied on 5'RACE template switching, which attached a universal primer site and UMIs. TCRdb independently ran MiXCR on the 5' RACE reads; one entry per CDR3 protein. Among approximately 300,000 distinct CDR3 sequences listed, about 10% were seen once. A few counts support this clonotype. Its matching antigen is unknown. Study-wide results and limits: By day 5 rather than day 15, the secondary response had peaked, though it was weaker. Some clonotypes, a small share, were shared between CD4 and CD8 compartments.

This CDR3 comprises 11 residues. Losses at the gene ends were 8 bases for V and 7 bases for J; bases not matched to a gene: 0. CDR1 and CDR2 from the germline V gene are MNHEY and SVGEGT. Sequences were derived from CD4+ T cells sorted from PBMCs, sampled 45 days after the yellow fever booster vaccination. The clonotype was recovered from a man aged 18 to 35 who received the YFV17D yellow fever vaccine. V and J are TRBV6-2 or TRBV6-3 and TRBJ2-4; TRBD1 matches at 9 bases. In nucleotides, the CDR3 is TGTGCCAGCGGACAGGGGAACATTCAGTACTTC. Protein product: CASGQGNIQYF.